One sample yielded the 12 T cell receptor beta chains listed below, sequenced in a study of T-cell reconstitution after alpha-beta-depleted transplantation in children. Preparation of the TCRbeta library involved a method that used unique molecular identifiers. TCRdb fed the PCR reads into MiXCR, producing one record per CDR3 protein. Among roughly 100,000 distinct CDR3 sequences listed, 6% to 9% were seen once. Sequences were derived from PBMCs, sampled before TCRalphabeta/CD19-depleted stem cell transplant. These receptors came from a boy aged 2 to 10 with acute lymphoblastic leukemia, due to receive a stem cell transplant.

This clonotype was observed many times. The CDR3 loop is CASSLVIYEQYF. In nucleotides, the CDR3 is TGTGCCAGCAGCTTAGTAATCTACGAGCAGTACTTC. V is TRBV7-8 and J is TRBJ2-7; D uncertain. This CDR3 is built from 12 residues. V dropped 1 base and J dropped 3 bases, with 4 bases sitting between them. CDR1 and CDR2 from the germline V gene are SGHVS and FQNEAQ. Full variable domain (rest looked up from reference TRBV7-8 and TRBJ2-7): GAGVSQSPRYKVAKRGQDVALRCDPISGHVSLFWYQQALGQGPEFLTYFQNEAQLDKSGLPSDRFFAERPEGSVSTLKIQRTQQEDSAVYLCASSLVIYEQYFGPGTRLTVT.

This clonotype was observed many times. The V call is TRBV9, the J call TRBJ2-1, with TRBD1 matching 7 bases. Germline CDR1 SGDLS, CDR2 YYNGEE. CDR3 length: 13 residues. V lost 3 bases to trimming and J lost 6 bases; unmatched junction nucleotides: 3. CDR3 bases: TGTGCCAGCAGCGGACAGGGCCTCAATGAGCAGTTCTTC. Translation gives CASSGQGLNEQFF.

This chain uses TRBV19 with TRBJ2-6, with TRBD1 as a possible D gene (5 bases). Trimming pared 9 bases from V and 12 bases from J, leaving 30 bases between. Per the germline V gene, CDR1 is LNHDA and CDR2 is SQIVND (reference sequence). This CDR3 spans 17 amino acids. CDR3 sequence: CARSSRGRNPPFFVLTF. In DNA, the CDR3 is TGTGCCAGGTCTAGTAGGGGCAGGAACCCCCCTTTTTTCGTCCTGACTTTC. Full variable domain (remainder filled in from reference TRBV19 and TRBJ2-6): DGGITQSPKYLFRKEGQNVTLSCEQNLNHDAMYWYRQDPGQGLRLIYYSQIVNDFQKGDIAEGYSVSREKKESFPLTVTSAQKNPTAFYLCARSSRGRNPPFFVLTFGAGSRLTVL.

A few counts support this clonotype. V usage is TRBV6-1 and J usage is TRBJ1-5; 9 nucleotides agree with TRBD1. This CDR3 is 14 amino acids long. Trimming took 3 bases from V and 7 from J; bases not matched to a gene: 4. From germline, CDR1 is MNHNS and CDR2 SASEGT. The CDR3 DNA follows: TGTGCCAGCAGTGATTGGACAGGGGAACAGCCCCAGCATTTT. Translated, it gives CASSDWTGEQPQHF.

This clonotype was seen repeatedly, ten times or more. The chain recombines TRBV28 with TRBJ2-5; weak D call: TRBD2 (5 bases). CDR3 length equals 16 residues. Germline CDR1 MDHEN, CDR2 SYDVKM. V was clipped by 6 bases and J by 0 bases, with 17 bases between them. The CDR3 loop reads CASSVPLPGYQETQYF. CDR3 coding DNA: TGTGCCAGCAGCGTCCCCCTTCCGGGGTACCAAGAGACCCAGTACTTC.

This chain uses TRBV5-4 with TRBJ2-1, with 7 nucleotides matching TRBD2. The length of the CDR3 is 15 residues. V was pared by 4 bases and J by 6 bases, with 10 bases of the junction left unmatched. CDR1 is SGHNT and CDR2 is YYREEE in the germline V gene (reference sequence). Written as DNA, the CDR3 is TGTGCCAGCAGCCGGACCGGGACTACTGTCAATGAGCAGTTCTTC. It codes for CASSRTGTTVNEQFF.

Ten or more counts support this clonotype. The CDR3 region is CSARGTRGGNEQFF. The CDR3 DNA sequence: TGCAGTGCTAGAGGGACTAGGGGGGGCAATGAGCAGTTCTTC. The chain combines TRBV20-1 with TRBJ2-1, with a weak D call TRBD2 (7 bases). This CDR3 has 14 residues. Between the trimmed V and J ends, which lost 1 base and 6 bases, there was a span of 13 bases. The germline gives CDR1 DFQATT, CDR2 SNEGSKA (reference sequence).

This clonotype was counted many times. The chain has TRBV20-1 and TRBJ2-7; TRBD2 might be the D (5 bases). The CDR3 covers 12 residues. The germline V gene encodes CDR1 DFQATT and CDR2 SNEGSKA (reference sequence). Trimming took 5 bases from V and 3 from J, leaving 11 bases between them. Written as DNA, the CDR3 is TGCAGTGCTCATTACCGGGACTACGAGCAGTACTTC. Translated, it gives CSAHYRDYEQYF.

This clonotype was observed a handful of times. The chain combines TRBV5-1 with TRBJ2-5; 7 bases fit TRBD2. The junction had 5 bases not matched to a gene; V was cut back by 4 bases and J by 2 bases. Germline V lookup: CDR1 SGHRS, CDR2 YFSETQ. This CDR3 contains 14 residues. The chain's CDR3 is CASSPGGGQETQYF. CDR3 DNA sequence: TGCGCCAGCAGCCCGGGCGGGGGTCAAGAGACCCAGTACTTC.

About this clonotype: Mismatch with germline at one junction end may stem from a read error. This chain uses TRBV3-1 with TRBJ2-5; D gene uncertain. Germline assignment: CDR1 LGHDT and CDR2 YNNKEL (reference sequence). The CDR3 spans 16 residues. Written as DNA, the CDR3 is TGTGCCACCAGCCAAGAAGGCCCTTGGCCCCAAGAGACCCAGTACTTC. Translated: CATSQEGPWPQETQYF.

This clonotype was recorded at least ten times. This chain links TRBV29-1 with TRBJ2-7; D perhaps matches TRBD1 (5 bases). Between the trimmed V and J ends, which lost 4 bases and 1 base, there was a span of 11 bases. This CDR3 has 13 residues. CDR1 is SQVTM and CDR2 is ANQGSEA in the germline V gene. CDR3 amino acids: CSVGQGRSYEQYF. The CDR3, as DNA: TGCAGCGTTGGGCAGGGAAGGTCCTACGAGCAGTACTTC.

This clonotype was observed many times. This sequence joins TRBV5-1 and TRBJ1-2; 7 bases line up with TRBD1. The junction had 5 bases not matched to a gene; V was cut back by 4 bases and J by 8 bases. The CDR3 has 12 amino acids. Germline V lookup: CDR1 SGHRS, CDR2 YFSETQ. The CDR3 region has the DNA TGCGCCAGCAGCGGGGGGACAGTCGGCTACACCTTC. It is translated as CASSGGTVGYTF.